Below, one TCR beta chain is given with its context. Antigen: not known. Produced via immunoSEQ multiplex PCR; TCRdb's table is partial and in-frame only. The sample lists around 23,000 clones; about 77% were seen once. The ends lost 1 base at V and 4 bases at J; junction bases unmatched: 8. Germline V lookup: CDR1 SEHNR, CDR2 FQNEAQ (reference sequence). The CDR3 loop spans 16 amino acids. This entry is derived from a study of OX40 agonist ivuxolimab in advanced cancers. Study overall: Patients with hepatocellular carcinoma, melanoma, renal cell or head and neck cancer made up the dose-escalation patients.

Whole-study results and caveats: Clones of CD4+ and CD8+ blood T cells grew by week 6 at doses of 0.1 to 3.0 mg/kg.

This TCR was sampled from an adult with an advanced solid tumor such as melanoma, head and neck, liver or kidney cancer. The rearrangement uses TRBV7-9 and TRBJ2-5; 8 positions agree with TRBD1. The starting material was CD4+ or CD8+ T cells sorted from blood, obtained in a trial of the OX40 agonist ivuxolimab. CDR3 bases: TGTGCCAGCAGCTTAGTAGGTCAGGGGGCGGGAGAGACCCAGTACTTC. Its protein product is CASSLVGQGAGETQYF.